These 9 T cell receptor beta chains came from one sample sequenced in a study of CD8+ T cells in alopecia areata. Extracted RNA was reverse transcribed into cDNA, the sequencing template. The data were produced by immunoSEQ multiplex PCR, yet TCRdb's version contains in-frame clones alone and is incomplete. The sample carries 150,000 to 200,000 clones, over 55% recorded once. Treatment given: oral pan-JAK inhibitor, 5-10 mg twice daily. Specimen: CD4+ T cells sorted from blood, collected at week 24, from a patient treated with tofacitinib. These receptors originate from a human donor with alopecia areata.

V gene TRBV30 combines with J gene TRBJ1-1; D remains ambiguous. Germline-derived CDR1 and CDR2 are GTSNPN and SVGIG (reference sequence). This CDR3 is built from 11 residues. V gave up 4 bases and J gave up 7 bases, with 10 bases separating them. The CDR3 DNA reads as TGTGCCTGGAAACCCGGACTTGAAGCTTTCTTT. Residues: CAWKPGLEAFF.

J is TRBJ2-1 and V is TRBV7-3; TRBD2 aligns across 7 bases. The CDR3 loop spans 13 amino acids. The V gene end was trimmed by 5 bases and the J gene end by 5 bases; junction bases not matched to a gene: 3. Germline lookup yields CDR1 SGHTA and CDR2 FQGTGA. CDR3 sequence reads: CASSLSGDNEQFF. In DNA, the CDR3 is TGTGCCAGCAGCCTCAGCGGGGACAATGAGCAGTTCTTC.

This chain links TRBV2 with TRBJ1-5; D not certain. Per the germline V gene, CDR1 is SNHLY and CDR2 is FYNNEI. The ends were cut back, 6 bases at V and 2 bases at J, with 11 bases in the middle. The CDR3 length is 14 residues. The CDR3 bases are TGTGCCAGCAGGGCCACCCCTGGCAATCAGCCCCAGCATTTT. Amino acids: CASRATPGNQPQHF.

This chain links TRBV5-1 with TRBJ2-1, with D tentatively TRBD2 (5 bases). Germline V gene sequence: CDR1 SGHRS, CDR2 YFSETQ. CDR3 length: 13 residues. Trimming removed 2 bases from V and 6 bases from J, with 9 bases in between. CDR3 nucleotides: TGCGCCAGCAGCTTCGGACTGCGCAATGAGCAGTTCTTC. It is translated as CASSFGLRNEQFF.

This clone occurred once. J is TRBJ1-2 and V is TRBV11-1; 8 bases fit TRBD1. In germline, CDR1 is SGHAT, CDR2 FQDESV (reference sequence). This CDR3 has 16 amino acids. The trim removed 4 bases at V and 9 bases at J, leaving 16 bases unmatched. The CDR3 sequence is CASSSGTGTGRMSYTF. The CDR3, as DNA: TGTGCCAGCAGCTCAGGGACCGGGACAGGCCGCATGAGCTACACCTTC.

This rearrangement joins TRBV20-1 to TRBJ2-1; maybe TRBD2 (6 bases). The V end was cut by 5 bases, the J end by 10 bases, with 9 bases between. The CDR3 consists of 10 residues. Germline lookup yields CDR1 DFQATT and CDR2 SNEGSKA (reference sequence). CDR3 in amino acids: CSAGLIEQFF. The CDR3 region has the DNA TGCAGTGCTGGACTAATAGAGCAGTTCTTC.

This chain uses TRBV29-1 with TRBJ2-1, with a possible D match to TRBD1 (6 bases). Germline values: CDR1 SQVTM, CDR2 ANQGSEA. Trimming took 7 bases from V and 9 from J, leaving 10 bases between them. This CDR3 region has 10 residues. The DNA for the CDR3 is TGCAGCGCTTTACAGGGTGAGCAGTTCTTC. Protein product: CSALQGEQFF.

The chain employs TRBV5-1 and TRBJ1-1; D unclear. Looked up from germline, CDR1 is SGHRS and CDR2 is YFSETQ. This CDR3 contains 15 residues. V was cut by 6 bases and J by 1 base, with 16 bases left in between. The CDR3 spells CASKLEVLPNTEAFF. The CDR3 DNA is TGCGCCAGCAAGCTCGAAGTTCTCCCGAACACTGAAGCTTTCTTT.

The chain recombines TRBV7-2 with TRBJ1-2; D gene uncertain. The CDR3 runs 16 residues. Germline CDR1 SGHTA, CDR2 FQGNSA. Between the trimmed V and J ends, which lost 6 bases and 6 bases, there was a span of 23 bases. The CDR3 nucleotides are TGTGCCAGCAGGGCGCACGGCGGGTTCAGGATTGATGGCTACACCTTC. Its translation: CASRAHGGFRIDGYTF. The entire variable domain, with the rest obtained from reference TRBV7-2 and TRBJ1-2, is as follows: GAGVSQSPSNKVTEKGKDVELRCDPISGHTALYWYRQSLGQGLEFLIYFQGNSAPDKSGLPSDRFSAERTGGSVSTLTIQRTQQEDSAVYLCASRAHGGFRIDGYTFGSGTRLTVV.